This entry features one TCR beta chain sequence. Its target is not known. The data originate from a study of OX40 agonist ivuxolimab in advanced cancers. Overall study: Given to patients was ivuxolimab, an agonistic anti-OX40 (CD134) antibody.

Points from the study as a whole: CD8+ T cells averaged more expanded clones than CD4+. Clonal expansion in partial responders at 0.1-3.0 mg/kg ranked among the lowest.

Autoimmune disease history or systemic immunosuppression led to patient exclusion. CDR1 is SGHTA and CDR2 is FQGNSA in the germline V gene. The CDR3 contains 14 residues. V lost 5 bases and J lost 6, with 16 bases in between. Using immunoSEQ multiplex PCR, the repertoire was profiled, and TCRdb retains in-frame clones only, with some absent. The sample has 50,000 to 65,000 clones, approximately 88% seen once. The origin of this receptor is an adult with an advanced solid tumor such as melanoma, head and neck, liver or kidney cancer. Source: CD4+ or CD8+ T cells sorted from blood, taken in a trial of the OX40 agonist ivuxolimab. This rearrangement joins TRBV7-2 to TRBJ1-1; tentative D call: TRBD1 (5 bases). Written as DNA, the CDR3 is TGTGCCAGCAGCCAGGGACGCATGGGGTCTGAAGCTTTCTTT. Its translation is CASSQGRMGSEAFF.